What follows describes a single TCR beta chain. The antigen is unknown. The data originate from a study of T cell responses to AZD1222 COVID-19 vaccine. Points from the study as a whole: Just a handful of AZD1222 recipients tested seropositive at baseline. Mapped onto spike, vaccine-associated CD4 TCRs spanned it and were dominant at 160-218 and 743-854. Females made up more of the donors, who were largely white British, and clonal diversity may have come out too low.

Sequencing was performed with immunoSEQ multiplex PCR; in TCRdb, only in-frame clones are kept and a portion is missing. In the table there are around 110,000 clones, 87% of which are singletons. The CDR3 has 13 amino acids. V was shortened by 1 base and J by 9 bases, with 11 bases between the two germline ends. Germline V gives CDR1 LGHNA, CDR2 YNFKEQ. The chain combines TRBV4-2 with TRBJ2-3; D not certain. This clonotype was obtained from an adult who received the AZD1222 COVID-19 vaccine. Here the sequenced sample was peripheral blood, taken 28 days after the second AZD1222 dose. The chain's CDR3 is CASSQVIRETQYF. The CDR3 bases are TGTGCCAGCAGCCAAGTGATCCGAGAAACGCAGTATTTT.